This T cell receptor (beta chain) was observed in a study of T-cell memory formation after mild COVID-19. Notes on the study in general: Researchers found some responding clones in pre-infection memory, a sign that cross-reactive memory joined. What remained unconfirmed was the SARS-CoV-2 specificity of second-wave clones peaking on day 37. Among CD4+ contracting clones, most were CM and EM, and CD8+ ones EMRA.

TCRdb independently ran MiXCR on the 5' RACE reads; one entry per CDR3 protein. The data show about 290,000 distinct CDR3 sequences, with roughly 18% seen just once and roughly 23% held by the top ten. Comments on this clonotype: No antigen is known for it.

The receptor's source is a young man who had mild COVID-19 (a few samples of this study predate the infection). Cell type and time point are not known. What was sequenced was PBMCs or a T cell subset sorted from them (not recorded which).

The CDR3 DNA reads as TGTGCCAGCAGCCAAGCCGGGACAGGGAGGTTTCGGCAGTACGTC. Its protein product is CASSQAGTGRFRQYV. The chain joins TRBV7-8 to TRBJ2-7, with TRBD1 matching over 9 bases. J gave up 9 bases and V 5 bases, and 14 bases lay outside the gene matches. The CDR3 totals 15 residues. Germline values: CDR1 SGHVS, CDR2 FQNEAQ.